This T cell receptor beta chain is drawn from a study of T cell responses to AZD1222 COVID-19 vaccine. Sequenced by immunoSEQ multiplex PCR; TCRdb stores in-frame clones only, minus some. The sample has 80,000 to 90,000 clones, approximately 91% seen once; the top ten hold roughly 4.9%. The CDR3 is 16 amino acids. The J segment lost 3 bases and the V segment lost 4 bases, leaving 11 bases of the junction unmatched. Germline lookup yields CDR1 SGHVS and CDR2 FQNEAQ. The sequenced sample was peripheral blood, obtained 28 days after the second AZD1222 dose. The rearrangement uses TRBV7-8 and TRBJ1-1; TRBD1 aligns across 7 bases. This receptor was identified in an adult who received the AZD1222 COVID-19 vaccine. DNA for the CDR3: TGTGCCAGCAGCTGGAGGGCAGGGGGTGGTGACACTGAAGCTTTCTTT. Translating it yields CASSWRAGGGDTEAFF.